The 23 T cell receptor beta chains below were found in one sample sequenced in a study of T cells after yellow fever vaccination. A single record per CDR3 protein comes from TCRdb applying MiXCR to the 5' RACE reads. The sample includes hundreds of thousands of distinct CDR3 sequences, approximately 13% seen only once; the top ten take over 12%. This specimen consisted of PBMCs, obtained on the day of the yellow fever booster vaccination. Source of these receptors: a young man who received the YFV17D yellow fever vaccine.

Many counts were recorded for this clonotype. The chain links TRBV4-3 to TRBJ2-3; D gene uncertain. The CDR3 is made up of 14 amino acids. Germline CDR1 reads LGHNA; CDR2 reads YSLEER. V lost 0 bases and J 2 bases, leaving 6 bases between the germline ends. The CDR3 sequence: CASSQDRITDTQYF. The DNA for the CDR3 is TGCGCCAGCAGCCAAGACAGGATCACAGATACGCAGTATTTT.

Comment on this clonotype: The germline gene is not matched at one end of the junction; a read error may be the cause. The V gene is TRBV5-4, the J gene TRBJ2-7; 8 positions match TRBD1. From germline, CDR1 is SGHNT and CDR2 YYREEE (reference sequence). This CDR3 region has 15 residues. The CDR3 is CANSSLTGASYEQYF. The DNA for the CDR3 is TGTGCCAACAGCTCCCTGACAGGGGCTTCCTACGAGCAGTACTTC.

V and J are TRBV7-9 and TRBJ2-5; unclear D gene. From germline, CDR1 is SEHNR and CDR2 FQNEAQ (reference sequence). The V end lost 5 bases, the J end lost 1 base, and 17 bases lay between the germline ends. This CDR3 comprises 16 residues. The CDR3 loop is CASSPAFDRSQETQYF. CDR3 in DNA: TGTGCCAGCAGCCCCGCGTTTGATAGAAGCCAAGAGACCCAGTACTTC.

A few counts support this clonotype. This chain uses TRBV6-2 or TRBV6-3 with TRBJ2-2, with D hard to call. With 6 bases removed from V and 3 bases from J, the gap between germline ends came to 8 bases. The CDR3 spans 13 residues. Germline V gene sequence: CDR1 MNHEY, CDR2 SVGEGT. This CDR3 is CASSRDYTGELFF. The CDR3 DNA follows: TGTGCCAGCAGCCGAGACTACACCGGGGAGCTGTTTTTT.

The gene calls are TRBV6-5 and TRBJ2-3; weak D call: TRBD1 (5 bases). CDR3 length: 15 residues. The V gene's germline CDR1 is MNHEY and CDR2 SVGAGI. Trimming took 4 bases from V and 2 from J, leaving 13 bases between them. The CDR3: CASSSQGAHTDTQYF. The CDR3, as DNA: TGTGCCAGCAGTTCTCAGGGCGCTCACACAGATACGCAGTATTTT.

The J gene is TRBJ2-2, the V gene TRBV7-2, with D possibly TRBD1 on 5 matching bases. V lost 5 bases and J lost 1, with 14 bases in between. The CDR3 contains 16 residues. The germline gives CDR1 SGHTA, CDR2 FQGNSA. The CDR3 DNA follows: TGTGCCAGCAGCCCACGACAGAAATTGAACACCGGGGAGCTGTTTTTT. Translation gives CASSPRQKLNTGELFF. Combining the CDR3 with reference TRBV7-2 and TRBJ2-2 gives the whole variable domain GAGVSQSPSNKVTEKGKDVELRCDPISGHTALYWYRQSLGQGLEFLIYFQGNSAPDKSGLPSDRFSAERTGGSVSTLTIQRTQQEDSAVYLCASSPRQKLNTGELFFGEGSRLTVL.

In its sample, this clonotype was seen many times. This sequence joins TRBV12-3 or TRBV12-4 and TRBJ2-1; 13 bases line up with TRBD2. The CDR3 is 18 amino acids. Trimming cost V 7 bases and J 2 bases; bases outside gene matches: 11. CDR3 nucleotides: TGTGCCAGCAATTCCGGGACTAGCGGGATGGGCACCTACAATGAGCAGTTCTTC. Residues: CASNSGTSGMGTYNEQFF.

The chain combines TRBV20-1 with TRBJ2-3; the D is unclear. The germline V gene encodes CDR1 DFQATT and CDR2 SNEGSKA (reference sequence). The ends were cut back, 3 bases at V and 1 base at J, with 14 bases in the middle. CDR3 size: 15 residues. The CDR3 coding sequence is TGCAGTGCTAGTTTGGGGTCAGGCGGCACAGATACGCAGTATTTT. Protein: CSASLGSGGTDTQYF.

This clonotype has a handful of counts. The chain links TRBV12-3 or TRBV12-4 to TRBJ2-1; the D is unclear. The CDR3 runs to 13 residues. V lost 2 bases, J lost 8 bases, and 10 bases lay in between. CDR3 sequence (DNA): TGTGCCAGCAGTTTACTGGCTTGGGATGAGCAGTTCTTC. It codes for CASSLLAWDEQFF.

This clonotype was found many times. The chain uses TRBV28 and TRBJ2-7; D remains unclear. The germline CDR1 and CDR2 sequences are MDHEN and SYDVKM. The CDR3 sequence is 15 residues long. V dropped 3 bases and J dropped 0 bases, with 12 bases sitting between them. In DNA form, the CDR3 reads TGTGCCAGCAGTTTTCGGGCGTTTCCCTCCTACGAGCAGTACTTC. It translates to CASSFRAFPSYEQYF.

This clonotype appeared many times. V and J are TRBV9 and TRBJ2-5, with D uncertain. Trimming left V 2 bases short and J 0 bases short, with 11 bases between. The length of the CDR3 is 15 residues. Germline V gives CDR1 SGDLS, CDR2 YYNGEE. The CDR3 here is CASSVLGLNQETQYF. The CDR3 DNA reads TGTGCCAGCAGCGTCCTAGGGCTCAACCAAGAGACCCAGTACTTC.

J is TRBJ1-6 and V is TRBV14; D possibly corresponds to TRBD1 (6 bases). CDR1 and CDR2 from the germline V gene are SGHDN and FVKESK. CDR3 size: 16 residues. Trimming cost V 0 bases and J 10 bases, with 16 bases left between them. CDR3: CASSQEAGGVNSPLHF. The CDR3 nucleotides read TGTGCCAGCAGCCAAGAAGCGGGGGGCGTAAACTCACCCCTCCACTTT.

The V call is TRBV5-1, the J call TRBJ2-7; TRBD2 matches 8 bases. V was clipped by 6 bases and J by 7 bases; unmatched bases: 12. Per germline, CDR1 SGHRS and CDR2 YFSETQ. This CDR3 region has 14 residues. CDR3 amino acids: CASNLAGGTAEQYF. The CDR3 coding sequence is TGCGCCAGCAACCTTGCGGGAGGAACGGCTGAGCAGTACTTC.

The V and J genes are TRBV7-2 and TRBJ1-3, with 8 nucleotides matching TRBD1. After removal of 5 bases from V and 4 bases from J, the junction contained 10 bases not matched to a gene. This CDR3 has 16 residues. The germline CDR1 and CDR2 sequences are SGHTA and FQGNSA. The CDR3 DNA is TGTGCCAGCAGCATCCGACAGGGGTCGTTGGGAAACACCATATATTTT. Amino acid sequence: CASSIRQGSLGNTIYF.

This clonotype has more than one count but fewer than ten. This chain uses TRBV29-1 with TRBJ1-1, with no clear D. This CDR3 has 12 residues. Between the trimmed V and J ends, which lost 5 bases and 2 bases, there was a span of 9 bases. In germline, CDR1 is SQVTM, CDR2 ANQGSEA. The CDR3 is CSVRTLNTEAFF. CDR3 DNA: TGCAGCGTTCGCACCTTAAACACTGAAGCTTTCTTT.

The gene calls are TRBV10-2 and TRBJ2-2; TRBD1 might be the D (6 bases). CDR1 and CDR2 from the germline V gene are WSHSY and SAAADI. V lost 6 bases, J lost 0 bases, and 14 bases lay in between. CDR3 size: 16 residues. The DNA of the CDR3 is TGCGCCAGCAGCGCTGGGGGCGTAGCGAACACCGGGGAGCTGTTTTTT. Encoded protein: CASSAGGVANTGELFF.

The genes are TRBV20-1 and TRBJ2-7, with 8 bases matching TRBD1. CDR1 DFQATT and CDR2 SNEGSKA come from the germline V gene (reference sequence). CDR3 length equals 14 residues. J lost 8 bases, V lost 3 bases, and 12 bases had no gene match. The CDR3 loop reads CSARGPTGAVQQYF. The CDR3 bases are TGCAGTGCTAGGGGACCGACAGGGGCGGTACAGCAGTACTTC.

This clonotype occurred a few times. The chain combines TRBV29-1 with TRBJ2-3; D unclear. V lost 7 bases, J lost 4 bases, and 12 bases lay in between. The germline gives CDR1 SQVTM, CDR2 ANQGSEA. There are 12 residues in the CDR3. The DNA for the CDR3 is TGCAGCGCCCAACCTGGTGCAGATACGCAGTATTTT. Translating it yields CSAQPGADTQYF.

This clonotype was seen a single time. The chain combines TRBV20-1 with TRBJ2-2; 10 bases match TRBD2. V gave up 2 bases and J gave up 1 base; unmatched junction bases: 4. The CDR3 extends over 16 amino acids. Germline V gene sequence: CDR1 DFQATT, CDR2 SNEGSKA (reference sequence). The CDR3 spells CSARTSGRVNTGELFF. In DNA, the CDR3 is TGCAGTGCTAGAACAAGCGGGAGGGTGAACACCGGGGAGCTGTTTTTT.

The J gene is TRBJ1-5, the V gene TRBV14; possible D gene TRBD1, 6 bases. There are 15 residues in the CDR3. Trimming left V 4 bases short and J 0 bases short, with 10 bases between. From germline, CDR1 is SGHDN and CDR2 FVKESK. This CDR3 reads CASSRQAYSNQPQHF. The DNA of the CDR3 is TGTGCCAGCAGCCGACAGGCCTATAGCAATCAGCCCCAGCATTTT.

This clonotype was recorded many times. This chain uses TRBV7-9 with TRBJ2-1, with 12 positions matching TRBD1. Germline V lookup: CDR1 SEHNR, CDR2 FQNEAQ (reference sequence). The CDR3 totals 15 residues. V lost 4 bases, J lost 7 bases, and 5 bases stayed unmatched. CDR3 nucleotides: TGTGCCAGCAGCTCCGGGACAGGGGGCTGGAATGAGCAGTTCTTC. Translation: CASSSGTGGWNEQFF.

The CDR3 region is CASSEGLAGDMQETQYF. The CDR3 DNA reads TGTGCCAGCAGCGAGGGACTAGCGGGTGATATGCAAGAGACCCAGTACTTC. The chain recombines TRBV5-4 with TRBJ2-5; 12 bases align to TRBD2. The germline V gene has CDR1 SGHNT and CDR2 YYREEE (reference sequence). The V and J ends lost 4 bases and 2 bases, in that order; junction bases with no gene match: 9. This CDR3 comprises 17 residues.

The CDR3 region is CASSSQLRTDNEKLFF. In DNA form, the CDR3 reads TGTGCCAGCAGCTCTCAACTGAGGACTGATAATGAAAAACTGTTTTTT. J is TRBJ1-4 and V is TRBV5-6; D gene uncertain. Germline V lookup: CDR1 SGHDT, CDR2 YYEEEE. V gave up 3 bases and J gave up 4 bases, with 16 bases separating them. This CDR3 spans 16 amino acids.